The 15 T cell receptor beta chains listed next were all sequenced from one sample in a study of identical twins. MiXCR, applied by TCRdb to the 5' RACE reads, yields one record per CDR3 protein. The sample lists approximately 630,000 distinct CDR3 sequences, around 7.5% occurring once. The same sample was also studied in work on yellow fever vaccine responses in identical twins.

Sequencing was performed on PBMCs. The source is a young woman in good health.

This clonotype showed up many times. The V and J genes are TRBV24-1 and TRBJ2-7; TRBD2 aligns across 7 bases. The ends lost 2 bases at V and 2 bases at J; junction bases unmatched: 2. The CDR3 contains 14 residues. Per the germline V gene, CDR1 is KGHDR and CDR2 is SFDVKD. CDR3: CATSDSGLPYEQYF. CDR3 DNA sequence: TGTGCCACCAGTGATTCGGGACTACCCTACGAGCAGTACTTC.

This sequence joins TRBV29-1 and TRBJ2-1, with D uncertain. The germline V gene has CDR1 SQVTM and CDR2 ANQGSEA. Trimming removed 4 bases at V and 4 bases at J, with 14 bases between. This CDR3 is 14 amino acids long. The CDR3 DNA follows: TGCAGCGTTGTGTCCAGGCCCTTATACAATGAGCAGTTCTTC. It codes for CSVVSRPLYNEQFF.

The CDR3 spells CASSKVQAGDSWLETQYF. The CDR3 DNA sequence: TGTGCCAGCAGCAAAGTGCAAGCGGGAGACTCTTGGCTAGAGACCCAGTACTTC. The gene calls are TRBV21-1 and TRBJ2-5; the D call in the table, TRBD2, was not verified against the DNA. TRBV21-1 is a listed pseudogene. The CDR3 is 18 residues long.

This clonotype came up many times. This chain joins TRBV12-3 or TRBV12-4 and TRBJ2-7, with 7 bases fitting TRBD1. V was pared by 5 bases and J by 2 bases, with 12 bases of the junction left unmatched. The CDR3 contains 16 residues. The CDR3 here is CASSRRDSRRPYEQYF. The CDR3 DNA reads TGTGCCAGCAGTCGTCGGGACAGTAGACGGCCCTACGAGCAGTACTTC.

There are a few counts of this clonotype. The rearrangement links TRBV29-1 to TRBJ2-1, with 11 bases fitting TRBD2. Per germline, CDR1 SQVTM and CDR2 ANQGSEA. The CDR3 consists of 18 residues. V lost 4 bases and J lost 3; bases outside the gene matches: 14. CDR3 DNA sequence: TGCAGCGTTGCGCCGGGACAGAGCCTAGCGGGGGGCTACAATGAGCAGTTCTTC. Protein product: CSVAPGQSLAGGYNEQFF.

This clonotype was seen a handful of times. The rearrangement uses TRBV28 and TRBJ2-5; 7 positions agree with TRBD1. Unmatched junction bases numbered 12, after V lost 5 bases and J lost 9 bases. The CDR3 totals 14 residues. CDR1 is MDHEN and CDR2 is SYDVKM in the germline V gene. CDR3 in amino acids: CASSAQQGVKAQYF. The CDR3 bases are TGTGCCAGCAGTGCCCAGCAGGGGGTTAAGGCCCAGTACTTC.

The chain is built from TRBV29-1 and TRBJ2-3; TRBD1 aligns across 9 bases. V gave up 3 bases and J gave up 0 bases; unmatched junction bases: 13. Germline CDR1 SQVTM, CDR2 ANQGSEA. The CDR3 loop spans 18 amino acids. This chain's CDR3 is CSVDGLPRTGASTDTQYF. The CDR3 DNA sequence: TGCAGCGTTGATGGCCTCCCCCGGACAGGGGCGAGCACAGATACGCAGTATTTT.

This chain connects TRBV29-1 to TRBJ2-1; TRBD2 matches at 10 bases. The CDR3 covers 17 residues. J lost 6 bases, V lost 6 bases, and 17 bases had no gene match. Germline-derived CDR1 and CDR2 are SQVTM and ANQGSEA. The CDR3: CSVGGTSAGLWVNEQFF. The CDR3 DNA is TGCAGCGTGGGGGGGACTAGCGCCGGGCTATGGGTCAATGAGCAGTTCTTC.

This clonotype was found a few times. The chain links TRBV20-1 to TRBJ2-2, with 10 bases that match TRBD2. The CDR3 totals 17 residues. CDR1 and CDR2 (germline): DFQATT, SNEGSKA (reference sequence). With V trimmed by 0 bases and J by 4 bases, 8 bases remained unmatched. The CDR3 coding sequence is TGCAGTGCTAGAGATCGGGCTAGCGGGGGCCCCACCGGGGAGCTGTTTTTT. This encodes CSARDRASGGPTGELFF.

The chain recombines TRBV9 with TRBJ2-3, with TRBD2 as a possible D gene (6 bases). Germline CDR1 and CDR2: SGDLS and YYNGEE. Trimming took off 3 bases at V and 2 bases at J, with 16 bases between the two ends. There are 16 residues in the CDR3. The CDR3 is CASSAGGLFLTDTQYF. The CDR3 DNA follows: TGTGCCAGCAGCGCTGGGGGACTCTTTCTCACAGATACGCAGTATTTT.

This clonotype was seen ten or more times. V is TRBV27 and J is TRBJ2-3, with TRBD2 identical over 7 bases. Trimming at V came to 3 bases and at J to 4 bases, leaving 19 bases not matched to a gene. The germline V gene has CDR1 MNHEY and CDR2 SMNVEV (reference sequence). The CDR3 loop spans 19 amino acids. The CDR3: CASSFDPTFRSGGPDTQYF. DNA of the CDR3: TGTGCCAGCAGTTTCGACCCCACTTTTAGGTCGGGAGGCCCAGATACGCAGTATTTT.

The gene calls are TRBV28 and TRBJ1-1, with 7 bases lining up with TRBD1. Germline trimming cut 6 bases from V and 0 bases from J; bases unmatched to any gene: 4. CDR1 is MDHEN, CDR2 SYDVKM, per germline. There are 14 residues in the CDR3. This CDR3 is CASSAGGVNTEAFF. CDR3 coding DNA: TGTGCCAGCAGCGCAGGGGGGGTGAACACTGAAGCTTTCTTT.

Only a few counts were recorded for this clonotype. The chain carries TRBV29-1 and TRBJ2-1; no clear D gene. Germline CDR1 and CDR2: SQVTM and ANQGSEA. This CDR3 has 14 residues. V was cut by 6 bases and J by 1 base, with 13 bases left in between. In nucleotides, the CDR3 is TGCAGCGTCCTCACAATCGGGTCCTACAATGAGCAGTTCTTC. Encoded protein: CSVLTIGSYNEQFF.

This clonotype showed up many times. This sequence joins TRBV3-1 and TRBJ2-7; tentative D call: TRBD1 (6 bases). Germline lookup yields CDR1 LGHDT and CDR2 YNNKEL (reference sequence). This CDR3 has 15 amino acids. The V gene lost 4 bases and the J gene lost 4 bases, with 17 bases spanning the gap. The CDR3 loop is CASSPGHGGVYEQYF. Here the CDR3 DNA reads TGTGCCAGCAGCCCGGGACATGGTGGGGTTTACGAGCAGTACTTC.

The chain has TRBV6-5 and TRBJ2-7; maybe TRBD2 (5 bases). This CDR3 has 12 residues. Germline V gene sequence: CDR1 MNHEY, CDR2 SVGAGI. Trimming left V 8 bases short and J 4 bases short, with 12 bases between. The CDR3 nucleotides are TGTGCCAGCGGGAACGGGGTTTACGAGCAGTACGTC. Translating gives CASGNGVYEQYV.